These 12 T cell receptor beta chains share one sample of origin, sequenced in a study of shared clonotypes between healthy human individuals. Repertoires were generated with immunoSEQ multiplex PCR, while TCRdb's copy carries only in-frame clones and drops some. The repertoire has 450,000 to 650,000 clones, around 78% of them found once; the top ten carry about 11%. Sequencing was carried out using PBMCs. The receptors were sampled from a woman between 40 and 50 years old in good health. Some clones in this sample may be carry-over from other donors' samples.

Ten or more counts support this clone. V is TRBV11-2 and J is TRBJ2-7, with a possible D match to TRBD2 (5 bases). V was cut by 4 bases and J by 2 bases, with 18 bases left in between. The CDR3 spans 16 residues. The germline CDR1 and CDR2 sequences are SGHAT and FQNNGV. The CDR3 protein is CASSSYPRGATYEQYF. CDR3 nucleotide sequence: TGTGCCAGCAGCTCCTATCCACGGGGTGCAACCTACGAGCAGTACTTC.

The chain is built from TRBV5-4 and TRBJ2-7; 13 bases match TRBD2. Germline CDR1 and CDR2: SGHNT and YYREEE (reference sequence). There are 15 residues in the CDR3. J lost 6 bases, V lost 2 bases, and 5 bases had no gene match. In nucleotides, the CDR3 is TGTGCCAGCAGCTTACCGGGACTAGCGGGACTCGAGCAGTACTTC. Protein sequence: CASSLPGLAGLEQYF.

This clone was seen more than once but under ten times. This chain's CDR3 is CASSSYERRRAAGELFF. The CDR3 DNA is TGTGCCAGCAGCTCCTATGAGCGGAGGAGGGCCGCCGGGGAGCTGTTTTTT. J is TRBJ2-2 and V is TRBV11-2; D is possibly TRBD2 (6 bases). Trimming removed 4 bases from V and 6 bases from J, with 21 bases in between. Germline V gene data show CDR1 as SGHAT and CDR2 as FQNNGV. This CDR3 contains 17 residues. The full variable domain, rest sourced from reference TRBV11-2 and TRBJ2-2, is EAGVAQSPRYKIIEKRQSVAFWCNPISGHATLYWYQQILGQGPKLLIQFQNNGVVDDSQLPKDRFSAERLKGVDSTLKIQPAKLEDSAVYLCASSSYERRRAAGELFFGEGSRLTVL.

The J gene is TRBJ2-5, the V gene TRBV4-2; no clear D gene. CDR3 length equals 14 residues. Looked up from germline, CDR1 is LGHNA and CDR2 is YNFKEQ. V dropped 0 bases and J dropped 1 base, with 6 bases sitting between them. CDR3 DNA: TGTGCCAGCAGCCAAGATTGGGCCCAAGAGACCCAGTACTTC. This sequence encodes CASSQDWAQETQYF.

J is TRBJ2-4 and V is TRBV28; 10 nucleotides agree with TRBD1. V shed 2 bases, J shed 7 bases, and the junction held 5 bases outside the gene matches. The CDR3 length is 15 residues. CDR1 is MDHEN, CDR2 SYDVKM, per germline. CDR3 region: CASSLGPGQGNIQYF. As DNA, the CDR3 is TGTGCCAGCAGTTTAGGCCCGGGACAGGGGAACATTCAGTACTTC.

This clone was detected once. The V gene is TRBV2, the J gene TRBJ1-4, with TRBD1 matching 10 bases. Germline V gene lookup returns CDR1 SNHLY and CDR2 FYNNEI. V gave up 6 bases and J gave up 5 bases; unmatched junction bases: 3. The CDR3 consists of 14 residues. CDR3 amino acids: CASRRDRGNEKLFF. For the CDR3, the DNA is TGTGCCAGCAGGAGGGACAGGGGAAATGAAAAACTGTTTTTT. Looking up the rest from reference TRBV2 and TRBJ1-4 gives the full variable domain: EPEVTQTPSHQVTQMGQEVILRCVPISNHLYFYWYRQILGQKVEFLVSFYNNEISEKSEIFDDQFSVERPDGSNFTLKIRSTKLEDSAMYFCASRRDRGNEKLFFGSGTQLSVL.

V usage is TRBV18 and J usage is TRBJ2-5; D ambiguous. Germline assignment: CDR1 KGHSH and CDR2 LQKENI. This CDR3 is 13 amino acids long. The V end was cut by 2 bases, the J end by 5 bases, with 9 bases between. The CDR3 region is CASSPSLGETQYF. In nucleotides, the CDR3 is TGTGCCAGCTCACCAAGTTTGGGGGAGACCCAGTACTTC.

The chain links TRBV9 to TRBJ2-1; D possibly uses TRBD1 or TRBD2 (6 bases each). Trimming stripped 0 bases from V and 6 bases from J, with 13 bases between. CDR1 and CDR2 (germline): SGDLS, YYNGEE. The CDR3 has 15 residues. The CDR3 DNA reads as TGTGCCAGCAGCGTAGCGGGGGCCAGGGGCAATGAGCAGTTCTTC. Protein: CASSVAGARGNEQFF.

The rearrangement joins TRBV11-2 to TRBJ1-1, with 8 bases that match TRBD1. The CDR3 covers 14 residues. V lost 9 bases to trimming and J lost 4 bases; unmatched junction nucleotides: 10. CDR1 is SGHAT and CDR2 is FQNNGV in the germline V gene. The CDR3 DNA is TGTGCCAGACGGACAGGGTGGTCTGGCACTGAAGCTTTCTTT. This gives the protein CARRTGWSGTEAFF. The variable domain in full, completed from reference TRBV11-2 and TRBJ1-1, reads EAGVAQSPRYKIIEKRQSVAFWCNPISGHATLYWYQQILGQGPKLLIQFQNNGVVDDSQLPKDRFSAERLKGVDSTLKIQPAKLEDSAVYLCARRTGWSGTEAFFGQGTRLTVV.

The chain has TRBV28 and TRBJ2-6; 10 bases are shared with TRBD2. The CDR3 contains 18 residues. Germline V gene data show CDR1 as MDHEN and CDR2 as SYDVKM. The V and J ends lost 10 bases and 0 bases, in that order; junction bases with no gene match: 12. The CDR3 DNA reads TGTGCCACTTTTTCCCGGGGACTAGCGAGCTCTGGGGCCAACGTCCTGACTTTC. Translating it yields CATFSRGLASSGANVLTF.

The chain is built from TRBV11-1 and TRBJ2-1; D might be TRBD2 (9 bases). From germline, CDR1 is SGHAT and CDR2 FQDESV (reference sequence). V was cut by 4 bases and J by 8 bases, with 18 bases left in between. This CDR3 is built from 15 residues. As DNA, the CDR3 is TGTGCCAGCAGCTCTAGCGGGACAGGTTTACATGAGCAGTTCTTC. This encodes CASSSSGTGLHEQFF.

The rearrangement links TRBV7-2 to TRBJ2-1; TRBD2 matches at 7 bases. Losses at the gene ends were 5 bases for V and 7 bases for J; bases not matched to a gene: 5. The germline V gene has CDR1 SGHTA and CDR2 FQGNSA. This CDR3 contains 13 residues. The CDR3 DNA reads as TGTGCCAGCAGCAATCTCGGGGGGAATGAGCAGTTCTTC. Translation: CASSNLGGNEQFF. Full variable domain (missing parts from reference TRBV7-2 and TRBJ2-1): GAGVSQSPSNKVTEKGKDVELRCDPISGHTALYWYRQSLGQGLEFLIYFQGNSAPDKSGLPSDRFSAERTGGSVSTLTIQRTQQEDSAVYLCASSNLGGNEQFFGPGTRLTVL.